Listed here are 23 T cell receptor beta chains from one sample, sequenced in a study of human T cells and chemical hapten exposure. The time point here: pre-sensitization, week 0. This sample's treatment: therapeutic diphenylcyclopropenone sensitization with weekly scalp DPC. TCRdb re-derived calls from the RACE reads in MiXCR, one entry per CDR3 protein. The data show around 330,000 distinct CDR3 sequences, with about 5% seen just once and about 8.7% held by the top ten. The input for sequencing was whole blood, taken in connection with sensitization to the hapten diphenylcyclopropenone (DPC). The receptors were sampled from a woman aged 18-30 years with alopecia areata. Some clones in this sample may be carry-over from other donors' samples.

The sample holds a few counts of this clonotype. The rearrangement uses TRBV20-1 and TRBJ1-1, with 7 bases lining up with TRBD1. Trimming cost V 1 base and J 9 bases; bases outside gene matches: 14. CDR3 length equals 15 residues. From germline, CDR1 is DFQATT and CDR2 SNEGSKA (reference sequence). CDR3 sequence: CSARGPGGSAEKAFF. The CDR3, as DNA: TGCAGTGCTAGAGGGCCAGGGGGGTCGGCGGAGAAAGCTTTCTTT.

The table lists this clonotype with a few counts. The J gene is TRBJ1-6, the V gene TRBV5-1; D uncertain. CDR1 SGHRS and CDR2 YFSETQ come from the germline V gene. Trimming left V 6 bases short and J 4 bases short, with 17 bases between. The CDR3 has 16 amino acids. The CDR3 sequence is CASTPAEAQYNSPLHF. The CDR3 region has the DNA TGCGCCAGCACCCCCGCCGAGGCCCAATATAATTCACCCCTCCACTTT.

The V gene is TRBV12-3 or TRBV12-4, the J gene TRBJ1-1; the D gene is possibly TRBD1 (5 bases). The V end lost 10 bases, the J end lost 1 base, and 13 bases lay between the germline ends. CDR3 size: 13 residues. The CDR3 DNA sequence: TGTGCCACCAAGGGGACCAGGAACACTGAAGCTTTCTTT. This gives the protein CATKGTRNTEAFF.

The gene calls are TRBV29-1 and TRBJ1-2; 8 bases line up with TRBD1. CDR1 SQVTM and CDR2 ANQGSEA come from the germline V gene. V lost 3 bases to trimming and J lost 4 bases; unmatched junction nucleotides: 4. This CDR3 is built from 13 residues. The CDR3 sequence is CSVEPTGGYGYTF. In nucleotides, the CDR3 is TGCAGCGTTGAGCCCACAGGGGGCTATGGCTACACCTTC.

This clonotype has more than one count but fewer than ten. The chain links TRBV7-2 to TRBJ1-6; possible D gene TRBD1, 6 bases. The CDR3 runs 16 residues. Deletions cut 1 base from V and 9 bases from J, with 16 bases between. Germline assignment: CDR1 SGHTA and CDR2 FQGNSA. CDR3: CASSLVVGQLPSPLHF. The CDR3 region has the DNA TGTGCCAGCAGCTTAGTGGTAGGACAGCTTCCTTCACCCCTCCACTTT.

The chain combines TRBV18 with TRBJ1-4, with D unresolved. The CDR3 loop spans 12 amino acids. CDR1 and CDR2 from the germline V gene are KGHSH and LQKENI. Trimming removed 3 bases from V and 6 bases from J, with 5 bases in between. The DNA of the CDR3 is TGTGCCAGCTCACCGGAGGATGAAAAACTGTTTTTT. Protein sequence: CASSPEDEKLFF. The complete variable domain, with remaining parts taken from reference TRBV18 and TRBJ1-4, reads NAGVMQNPRHLVRRRGQEARLRCSPMKGHSHVYWYRQLPEEGLKFMVYLQKENIIDESGMPKERFSAEFPKEGPSILRIQQVVRGDSAAYFCASSPEDEKLFFGSGTQLSVL.

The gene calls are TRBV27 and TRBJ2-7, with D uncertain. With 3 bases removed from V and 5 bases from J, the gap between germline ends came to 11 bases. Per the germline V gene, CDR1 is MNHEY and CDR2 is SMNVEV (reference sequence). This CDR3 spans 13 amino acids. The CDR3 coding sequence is TGTGCCAGCAGTTTGGCAGGACCGCACGAGCAGTACTTC. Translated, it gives CASSLAGPHEQYF.

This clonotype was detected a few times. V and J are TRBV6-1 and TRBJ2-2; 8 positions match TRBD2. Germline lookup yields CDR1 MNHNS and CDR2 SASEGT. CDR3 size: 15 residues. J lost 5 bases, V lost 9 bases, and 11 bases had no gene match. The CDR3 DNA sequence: TGTGCCAGTAACTTCCTAGCGGGCAATACCGGGGAGCTGTTTTTT. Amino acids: CASNFLAGNTGELFF.

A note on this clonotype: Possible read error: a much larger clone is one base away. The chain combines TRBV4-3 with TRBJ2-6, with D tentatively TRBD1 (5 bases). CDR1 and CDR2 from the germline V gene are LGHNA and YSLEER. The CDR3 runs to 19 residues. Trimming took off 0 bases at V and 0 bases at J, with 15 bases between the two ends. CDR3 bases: TGCGCCAGCAGCCAAGATCGGGCAGGGATCTACTCTGGGGCCAACGTCCTGACTTTC. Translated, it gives CASSQDRAGIYSGANVLTF.

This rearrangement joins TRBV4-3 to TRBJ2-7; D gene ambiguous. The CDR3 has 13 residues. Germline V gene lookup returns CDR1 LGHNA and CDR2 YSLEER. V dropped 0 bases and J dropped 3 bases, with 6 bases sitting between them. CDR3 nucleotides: TGCGCCAGCAGCCAAGATCGCCTCTACGAGCAGTACTTC. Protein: CASSQDRLYEQYF.

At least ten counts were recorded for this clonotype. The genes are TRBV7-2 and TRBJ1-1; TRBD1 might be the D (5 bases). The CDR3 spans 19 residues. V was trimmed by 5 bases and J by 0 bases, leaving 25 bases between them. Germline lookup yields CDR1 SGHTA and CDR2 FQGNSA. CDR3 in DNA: TGTGCCAGCAGCCGAATAGACAGCAACGTACTACCTATGAACACTGAAGCTTTCTTT. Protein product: CASSRIDSNVLPMNTEAFF.

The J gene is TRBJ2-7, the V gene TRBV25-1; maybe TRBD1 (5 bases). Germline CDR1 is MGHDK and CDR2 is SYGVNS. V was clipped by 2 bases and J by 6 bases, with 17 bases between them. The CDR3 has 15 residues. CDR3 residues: CASSETGPMFAEQYF. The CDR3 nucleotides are TGTGCCAGCAGTGAAACAGGACCCATGTTTGCCGAGCAGTACTTC.

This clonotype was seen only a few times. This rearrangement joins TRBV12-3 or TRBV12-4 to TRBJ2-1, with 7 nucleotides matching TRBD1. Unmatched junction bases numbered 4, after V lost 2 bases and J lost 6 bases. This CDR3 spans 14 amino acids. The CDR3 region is CASSLLDRANEQFF. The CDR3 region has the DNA TGTGCCAGCAGTTTATTAGACAGGGCCAATGAGCAGTTCTTC.

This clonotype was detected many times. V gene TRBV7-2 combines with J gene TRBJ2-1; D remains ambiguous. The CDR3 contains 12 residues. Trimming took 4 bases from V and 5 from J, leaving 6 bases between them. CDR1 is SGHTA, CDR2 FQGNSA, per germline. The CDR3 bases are TGTGCCAGCAGCTCATACAACAATGAGCAGTTCTTC. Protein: CASSSYNNEQFF. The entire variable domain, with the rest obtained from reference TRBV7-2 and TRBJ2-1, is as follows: GAGVSQSPSNKVTEKGKDVELRCDPISGHTALYWYRQSLGQGLEFLIYFQGNSAPDKSGLPSDRFSAERTGGSVSTLTIQRTQQEDSAVYLCASSSYNNEQFFGPGTRLTVL.

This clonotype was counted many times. The CDR3 is CASSQDVSFGGYTF. The CDR3 nucleotides read TGCGCCAGCAGCCAAGATGTCTCTTTCGGCGGCTACACCTTC. The chain recombines TRBV4-3 with TRBJ1-2, with unresolved D. V lost 0 bases and J 8 bases, leaving 13 bases between the germline ends. The CDR3 has 14 residues. Germline-derived CDR1 and CDR2 are LGHNA and YSLEER.

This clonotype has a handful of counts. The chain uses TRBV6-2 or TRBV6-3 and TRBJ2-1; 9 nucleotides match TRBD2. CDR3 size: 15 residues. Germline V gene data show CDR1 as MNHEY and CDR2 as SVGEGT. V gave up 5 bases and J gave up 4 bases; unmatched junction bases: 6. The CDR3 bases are TGTGCCAGCAGTCCACTAGCGGGTGATTACAATGAGCAGTTCTTC. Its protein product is CASSPLAGDYNEQFF.

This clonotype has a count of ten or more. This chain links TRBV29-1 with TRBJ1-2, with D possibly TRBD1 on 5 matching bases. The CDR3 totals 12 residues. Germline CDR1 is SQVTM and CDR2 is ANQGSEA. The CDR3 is CSANQGGYGYTF. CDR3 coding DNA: TGCAGTGCGAACCAGGGAGGCTATGGCTACACCTTC. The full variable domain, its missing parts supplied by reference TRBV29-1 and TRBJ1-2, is SAVISQKPSRDICQRGTSLTIQCQVDSQVTMMFWYRQQPGQSLTLIATANQGSEATYESGFVIDKFPISRPNLTFSTLTVSNMSPEDSSIYLCSANQGGYGYTFGSGTRLTVV.

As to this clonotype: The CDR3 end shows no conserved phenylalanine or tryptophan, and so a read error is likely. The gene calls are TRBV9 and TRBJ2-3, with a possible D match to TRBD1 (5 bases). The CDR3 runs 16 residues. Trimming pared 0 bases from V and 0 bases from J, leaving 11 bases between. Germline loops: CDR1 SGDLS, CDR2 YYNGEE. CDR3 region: CASSVGHQGSTDTQYL. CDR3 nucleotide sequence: TGTGCCAGCAGCGTAGGACATCAGGGTAGCACAGATACGCAGTATTTG.

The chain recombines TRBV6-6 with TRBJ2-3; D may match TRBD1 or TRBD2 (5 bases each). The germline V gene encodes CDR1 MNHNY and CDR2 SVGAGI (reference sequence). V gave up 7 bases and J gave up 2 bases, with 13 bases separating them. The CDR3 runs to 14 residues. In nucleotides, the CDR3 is TGTGCCAGCAAACCGGGACGTTCCACAGATACGCAGTATTTT. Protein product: CASKPGRSTDTQYF.

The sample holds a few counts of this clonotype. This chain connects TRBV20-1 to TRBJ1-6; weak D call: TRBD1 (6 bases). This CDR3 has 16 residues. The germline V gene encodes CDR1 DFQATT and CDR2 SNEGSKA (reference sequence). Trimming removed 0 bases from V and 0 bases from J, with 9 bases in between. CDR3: CSAREDRPSYNSPLHF. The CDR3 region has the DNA TGCAGTGCTAGAGAAGACAGGCCCTCCTATAATTCACCCCTCCACTTT.

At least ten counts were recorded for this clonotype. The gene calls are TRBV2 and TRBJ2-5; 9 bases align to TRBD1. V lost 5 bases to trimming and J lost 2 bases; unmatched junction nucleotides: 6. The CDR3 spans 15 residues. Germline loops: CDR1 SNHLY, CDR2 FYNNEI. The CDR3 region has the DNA TGTGCCAGCAGTTCCCCCGGGACAGGGCAAGAGACCCAGTACTTC. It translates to CASSSPGTGQETQYF.

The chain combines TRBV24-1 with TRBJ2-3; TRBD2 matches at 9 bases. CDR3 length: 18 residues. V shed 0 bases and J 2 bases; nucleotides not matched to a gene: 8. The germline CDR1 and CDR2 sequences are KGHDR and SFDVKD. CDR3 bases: TGTGCCACCAGTGATTTGCAAGCGGGGGGCCGAACCACAGATACGCAGTATTTT. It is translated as CATSDLQAGGRTTDTQYF.

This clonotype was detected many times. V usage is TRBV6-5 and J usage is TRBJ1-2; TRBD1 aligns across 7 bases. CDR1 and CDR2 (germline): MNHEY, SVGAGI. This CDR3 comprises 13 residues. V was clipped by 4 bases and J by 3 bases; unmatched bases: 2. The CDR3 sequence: CASSLQGYYGYTF. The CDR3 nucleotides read TGTGCCAGCAGTTTACAGGGGTACTATGGCTACACCTTC.